A single sample gave rise to the 16 T cell receptor beta chains below, sequenced in a study of cytomegalovirus exposure and HLA in healthy donors. The protocol was immunoSEQ multiplex PCR, while the TCRdb copy is restricted to in-frame clones and leaves out a portion. Of over 45,000 clones in the sample, approximately 93% were seen once. The sample consisted of PBMCs. These receptors were taken from a woman under 30 in good health and CMV-seronegative.

This chain links TRBV6-5 with TRBJ2-3; 13 bases line up with TRBD2. V was pared by 6 bases and J by 4 bases, with 4 bases of the junction left unmatched. Germline CDR1 reads MNHEY; CDR2 reads SVGAGI. The CDR3 length is 15 residues. CDR3 residues: CASRGTSGRADTQYF. The CDR3 coding sequence is TGTGCCAGCAGGGGTACTAGCGGGAGGGCAGATACGCAGTATTTT.

This chain connects TRBV6-5 to TRBJ1-2; no firm D call. Trimming removed 0 bases at V and 3 bases at J, with 5 bases between. The CDR3 loop spans 13 amino acids. Germline-derived CDR1 and CDR2 are MNHEY and SVGAGI. Here the CDR3 reads CASSYSADYGYTF. Written as DNA, the CDR3 is TGTGCCAGCAGTTACTCGGCAGACTATGGCTACACCTTC.

The chain combines TRBV16 with TRBJ2-7, with D possibly being TRBD1 (6 bases). Trimming took 6 bases from V and 5 from J, leaving 14 bases between them. Germline assignment: CDR1 KGHSY and CDR2 FQNENV. This CDR3 is 13 amino acids long. The CDR3 DNA is TGTGCCAGCAGGCTCGCTGGGGGCAACGAGCAGTACGTC. Translating gives CASRLAGGNEQYV.

The chain uses TRBV12-5 and TRBJ2-1; a possible D gene is TRBD2 (5 bases). The CDR3 is 13 residues long. Per germline, CDR1 LGHNT and CDR2 FRNRAP. CDR3 sequence reads: CASGLSSYNEQFF. DNA for the CDR3: TGTGCCTCGGGGTTAAGCTCCTACAATGAGCAGTTCTTC. Supplemented by reference TRBV12-5 and TRBJ2-1, the full variable domain reads DARVTQTPRHKVTEMGQEVTMRCQPILGHNTVFWYRQTMMQGLELLAYFRNRAPLDDSGMPKDRFSAEMPDATLATLKIQPSEPRDSAVYFCASGLSSYNEQFFGPGTRLTVL.

The chain employs TRBV5-1 and TRBJ2-1; no definite D call. The ends were cut back, 0 bases at V and 0 bases at J, with 7 bases in the middle. CDR1 SGHRS and CDR2 YFSETQ come from the germline V gene. The CDR3 has 15 residues. For the CDR3, the DNA is TGCGCCAGCAGCTTGGCAGCGAGCTCCTACAATGAGCAGTTCTTC. Protein: CASSLAASSYNEQFF.

This clone was counted between two and nine times. The chain uses TRBV4-1 and TRBJ2-7; 8 bases are a match to TRBD2. The CDR3 runs to 14 residues. Germline V gene data show CDR1 as MGHRA and CDR2 as YSYEKL. CDR3 in DNA: TGCCCCCGTCTCCCCGGGAGGGATCCTAGGGAGCAGTACGTC. Translated: CPRLPGRDPREQYV.

V is TRBV5-4 and J is TRBJ2-5; tentative D call: TRBD2 (6 bases). This CDR3 is 16 amino acids long. The V end was cut by 3 bases, the J end by 3 bases, with 18 bases between. Germline loops: CDR1 SGHNT, CDR2 YYREEE (reference sequence). This chain's CDR3 is CASSYGLTGSEETQYF. In DNA, the CDR3 is TGTGCCAGCAGCTATGGACTAACGGGATCTGAAGAGACCCAGTACTTC.

The chain is built from TRBV18 and TRBJ2-7; TRBD1 matches 9 bases. This CDR3 spans 15 amino acids. V was pared by 3 bases and J by 3 bases, with 6 bases of the junction left unmatched. CDR1 and CDR2 (germline): KGHSH, LQKENI. CDR3 DNA sequence: TGTGCCAGCTCACCCGGGACAGGGAATTTCTACGAGCAGTACGTC. This sequence encodes CASSPGTGNFYEQYV.

This chain connects TRBV7-9 to TRBJ2-2; TRBD2 aligns across 14 bases. Germline loops: CDR1 SEHNR, CDR2 FQNEAQ (reference sequence). Unmatched junction bases numbered 8, after V lost 1 base and J lost 7 bases. This CDR3 is 18 amino acids long. In nucleotides, the CDR3 is TGTGCCAGCAGCTTAGGGGGACTAGCGGGAGTTCGAGGCGGGGAGCTGTTTTTT. Amino acid sequence: CASSLGGLAGVRGGELFF.

The rearrangement uses TRBV27 and TRBJ2-7; tentative D call: TRBD2 (6 bases). There are 13 residues in the CDR3. Per germline, CDR1 MNHEY and CDR2 SMNVEV (reference sequence). V dropped 5 bases and J dropped 4 bases, with 12 bases sitting between them. CDR3 nucleotide sequence: TGTGCCAGCAGTCGAGCGGGTCATTACGAGCAGTACGTC. Its protein product is CASSRAGHYEQYV.

This clone was seen more than once but under ten times. The chain combines TRBV30 with TRBJ1-4, with D possibly being TRBD1 (5 bases). With 2 bases removed from V and 0 bases from J, the gap between germline ends came to 13 bases. CDR3 length: 16 residues. Germline CDR1 reads GTSNPN; CDR2 reads SVGIG (reference sequence). The CDR3 nucleotides read TGTGCCTGGAGTTTTCAGTGGGGCGCAACTAATGAAAAACTGTTTTTT. Its translation: CAWSFQWGATNEKLFF.

V and J are TRBV11-3 and TRBJ1-1, with D unresolved. The germline CDR1 and CDR2 sequences are SGHNT and YENEEA. There are 13 residues in the CDR3. V was pared by 1 base and J by 5 bases, with 8 bases between. In DNA, the CDR3 is TGTGCCAGCAGCTTAGTCGAGGGTACTGAAGCTTTCTTT. Translation: CASSLVEGTEAFF.

The chain joins TRBV5-6 to TRBJ2-1, with 11 bases aligning to TRBD1. The CDR3 spans 16 residues. Germline V gene sequence: CDR1 SGHDT, CDR2 YYEEEE. V lost 3 bases to trimming and J lost 8 bases; unmatched junction nucleotides: 10. The CDR3 sequence: CASSSDRGLSLYEQFF. The CDR3 DNA reads as TGTGCCAGCAGCTCGGACAGGGGGCTTAGTTTATATGAGCAGTTCTTC.

The V gene is TRBV7-2, the J gene TRBJ1-5; the D gene is possibly TRBD1 (5 bases). The CDR3 is 14 residues long. The V end lost 1 base, the J end lost 5 bases, and 9 bases lay between the germline ends. CDR1 is SGHTA and CDR2 is FQGNSA in the germline V gene. CDR3 nucleotide sequence: TGTGCCAGCAGCTTAGTAGGGGTGGATCAGCCCCAGCATTTT. This gives the protein CASSLVGVDQPQHF.

This clone is a singleton in its sample. The V gene is TRBV2, the J gene TRBJ2-7, with 8 bases identical to TRBD1. V was clipped by 9 bases and J by 0 bases; unmatched bases: 1. CDR3 size: 12 residues. Germline CDR1 SNHLY, CDR2 FYNNEI. CDR3 nucleotides: TGTGCCAGTACAGGGGGCTCCTACGAGCAGTACTTC. It specifies CASTGGSYEQYF.

This clone appeared a few times. The chain joins TRBV7-3 to TRBJ2-7; 11 nucleotides agree with TRBD1. Trimming at V came to 4 bases and at J to 6 bases, leaving 5 bases not matched to a gene. The CDR3 runs to 14 residues. Germline CDR1 is SGHTA and CDR2 is FQGTGA. CDR3 DNA: TGTGCCAGCAGCTCCGGGACAGGGGGAACCGAGCAGTACTTC. As protein: CASSSGTGGTEQYF. Complete variable domain (other parts from reference TRBV7-3 and TRBJ2-7): GAGVSQTPSNKVTEKGKYVELRCDPISGHTALYWYRQSLGQGPEFLIYFQGTGAADDSGLPNDRFFAVRPEGSVSTLKIQRTERGDSAVYLCASSSGTGGTEQYFGPGTRLTVT.